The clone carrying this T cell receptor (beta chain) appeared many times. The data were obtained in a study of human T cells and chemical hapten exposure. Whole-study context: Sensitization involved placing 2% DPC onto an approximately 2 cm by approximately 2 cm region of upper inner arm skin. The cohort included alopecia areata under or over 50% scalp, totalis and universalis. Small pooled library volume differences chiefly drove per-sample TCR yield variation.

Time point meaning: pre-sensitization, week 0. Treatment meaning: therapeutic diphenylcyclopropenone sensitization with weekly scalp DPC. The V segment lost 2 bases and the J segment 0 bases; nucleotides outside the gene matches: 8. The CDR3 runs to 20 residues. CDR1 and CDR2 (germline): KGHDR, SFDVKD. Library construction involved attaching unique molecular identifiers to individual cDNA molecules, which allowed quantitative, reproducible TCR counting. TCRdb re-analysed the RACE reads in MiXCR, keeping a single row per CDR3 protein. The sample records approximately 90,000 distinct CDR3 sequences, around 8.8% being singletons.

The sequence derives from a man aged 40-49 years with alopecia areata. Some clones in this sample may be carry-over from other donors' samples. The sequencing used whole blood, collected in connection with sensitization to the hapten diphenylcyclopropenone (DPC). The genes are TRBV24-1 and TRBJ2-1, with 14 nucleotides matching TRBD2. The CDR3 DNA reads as TGTGCCACCAGTGATTCACTTGGACTAGCGGGAGGCCGCTCCTACAATGAGCAGTTCTTC. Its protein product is CATSDSLGLAGGRSYNEQFF.